There are many counts of the clone carrying this TCR beta chain. TCRdb itself ran the RT-PCR reads through MiXCR, one entry per CDR3 protein. The table has roughly 960,000 distinct CDR3 sequences, about 20% seen once; the top ten hold 5% to 7.5%. V dropped 6 bases and J dropped 1; count of bases not matched to a gene: 2. The germline V gene has CDR1 MNHEY and CDR2 SVGEGT. The CDR3 extends over 14 amino acids. The sample comes from a study of patients and donors after allogeneic stem cell transplantation. This sequence joins TRBV6-2 or TRBV6-3 and TRBJ2-2, with TRBD2 matching over 7 bases. The receptor's source is a human donor who was either an allogeneic HSCT recipient or a stem cell or donor lymphocyte infusion donor (not recorded which). It is not recorded whose cells these are; they may come from a transplant donor. Sequencing was carried out using blood, either unsorted or a sorted T cell fraction (not recorded which). The CDR3 DNA is TGTGCCAGCAGCCTAGCGGTGAACACCGGGGAGCTGTTTTTT. Its protein is CASSLAVNTGELFF.